Below, 18 T cell receptor beta chains from the same sample are listed, as sequenced in a study of T cell responses to AZD1222 COVID-19 vaccine. The data were produced by immunoSEQ multiplex PCR, yet TCRdb's version contains in-frame clones alone and is incomplete. The table includes about 67,000 clones, 84% detected once. Sequenced material: peripheral blood, taken on day 0 of AZD1222 vaccination. The receptors originated from an adult in good health.

This chain uses TRBV5-4 with TRBJ2-1, with 11 positions matching TRBD2. The J segment lost 3 bases and the V segment lost 2 bases, leaving 4 bases of the junction unmatched. In germline, CDR1 is SGHNT, CDR2 YYREEE (reference sequence). CDR3 length equals 16 residues. DNA for the CDR3: TGTGCCAGCAGCTTAGGGACTAGCGGATTCTACAATGAGCAGTTCTTC. As protein: CASSLGTSGFYNEQFF.

In DNA form, the CDR3 reads TGTGCCAGCAGACCCACCGGGACAGGGGGCTACAATGAGCAGTTCTTC. Its translation: CASRPTGTGGYNEQFF. The gene calls are TRBV27 and TRBJ2-1; TRBD1 matches at 11 bases. V lost 6 bases to trimming and J lost 3 bases; unmatched junction nucleotides: 7. This CDR3 contains 16 residues. CDR1 and CDR2 from the germline V gene are MNHEY and SMNVEV (reference sequence).

The chain joins TRBV18 to TRBJ2-5; 7 bases match TRBD2. With 6 bases clipped from V and 5 bases from J, the junction kept 3 bases outside the gene matches. This CDR3 has 12 amino acids. CDR1 and CDR2 (germline): KGHSH, LQKENI. The DNA of the CDR3 is TGTGCCAGCTCGACTAGCAGTGAGACCCAGTACTTC. This translates into CASSTSSETQYF. The full variable domain, with the rest looked up from reference TRBV18 and TRBJ2-5, is NAGVMQNPRHLVRRRGQEARLRCSPMKGHSHVYWYRQLPEEGLKFMVYLQKENIIDESGMPKERFSAEFPKEGPSILRIQQVVRGDSAAYFCASSTSSETQYFGPGTRLLVL.

The chain links TRBV28 to TRBJ1-5, with D perhaps matching TRBD1 (5 bases). Germline V gene data show CDR1 as MDHEN and CDR2 as SYDVKM. This CDR3 has 14 amino acids. V was cut by 2 bases and J by 7 bases, with 12 bases left in between. The CDR3 nucleotides read TGTGCCAGCAGTTTACTTACGGGGCAGCAGCCCCAGCATTTT. Protein sequence: CASSLLTGQQPQHF.

V and J are TRBV28 and TRBJ1-2; a possible D gene is TRBD1 (6 bases). Trimming shortened V by 6 bases and J by 8 bases, and 13 bases separated the two germline ends. Germline CDR1 is MDHEN and CDR2 is SYDVKM. The CDR3 sequence is 12 residues long. This CDR3 reads CASSYRASGYTF. The CDR3 DNA follows: TGTGCCAGCAGCTACAGGGCTAGCGGCTACACCTTC.

V is TRBV19 and J is TRBJ1-5; TRBD1 is a possible D gene (6 bases). Per germline, CDR1 LNHDA and CDR2 SQIVND (reference sequence). The CDR3 is made up of 12 amino acids. Trimming took 7 bases from V and 4 from J, leaving 8 bases between them. The CDR3 sequence: CASTRGNQPQHF. The CDR3 bases are TGTGCCAGTACCAGGGGAAATCAGCCCCAGCATTTT.

This rearrangement joins TRBV11-2 to TRBJ2-1; TRBD2 might be the D (5 bases). The CDR3 is made up of 15 amino acids. The germline V gene encodes CDR1 SGHAT and CDR2 FQNNGV. The ends were cut back, 7 bases at V and 3 bases at J, with 16 bases in the middle. DNA for the CDR3: TGTGCCAGCAACCTAGAGGGAGTTGTCTACAATGAGCAGTTCTTC. Translation gives CASNLEGVVYNEQFF. Based on the CDR3 plus reference TRBV11-2 and TRBJ2-1, the full variable domain is EAGVAQSPRYKIIEKRQSVAFWCNPISGHATLYWYQQILGQGPKLLIQFQNNGVVDDSQLPKDRFSAERLKGVDSTLKIQPAKLEDSAVYLCASNLEGVVYNEQFFGPGTRLTVL.

The chain carries TRBV7-2 and TRBJ2-3; TRBD2 might be the D (6 bases). CDR3 length: 13 residues. Trimming took 5 bases from V and 6 from J, leaving 12 bases between them. CDR1 and CDR2 from the germline V gene are SGHTA and FQGNSA. The CDR3 spells CASSSRGGDTQYF. The CDR3 bases are TGTGCCAGCAGCAGCCGAGGAGGGGATACGCAGTATTTT.

For the CDR3, the DNA is TGTGCCAGCAGTCCGACAGAGCTCGGGAACACTGAAGCTTTCTTT. It translates to CASSPTELGNTEAFF. The chain recombines TRBV28 with TRBJ1-1; perhaps TRBD1 as D (5 bases). Germline V gives CDR1 MDHEN, CDR2 SYDVKM. This CDR3 region has 15 residues. Trimming took 5 bases from V and 1 from J, leaving 14 bases between them.

This clone was observed a single time. The chain joins TRBV19 to TRBJ1-4, with D unclear. The CDR3 runs to 14 residues. V shed 1 base and J shed 2 bases, with 5 bases lying between them. Germline lookup yields CDR1 LNHDA and CDR2 SQIVND (reference sequence). In DNA, the CDR3 is TGTGCCAGTAGTATAGGATCGACTAATGAAAAACTGTTTTTT. It yields the protein CASSIGSTNEKLFF.

The chain joins TRBV11-2 to TRBJ1-1; TRBD1 might be the D (6 bases). The germline gives CDR1 SGHAT, CDR2 FQNNGV. Trimming removed 3 bases from V and 4 bases from J, with 15 bases in between. CDR3 length: 15 amino acids. Here the CDR3 DNA reads TGTGCCAGCAGCTTGAGTCAGGGGCGGGGCACTGAAGCTTTCTTT. Protein: CASSLSQGRGTEAFF.

The chain uses TRBV19 and TRBJ1-1; D gene ambiguous. The germline CDR1 and CDR2 sequences are LNHDA and SQIVND (reference sequence). V lost 7 bases and J lost 0, with 18 bases in between. This CDR3 has 16 residues. The CDR3 region is CASTQRVGSMNTEAFF. The CDR3 DNA reads as TGTGCCAGTACCCAACGAGTCGGTAGCATGAACACTGAAGCTTTCTTT.

V is TRBV30 and J is TRBJ1-3, with D uncertain. The V gene lost 0 bases and the J gene lost 2 bases, with 8 bases spanning the gap. The CDR3 consists of 14 residues. Germline V gene lookup returns CDR1 GTSNPN and CDR2 SVGIG (reference sequence). As DNA, the CDR3 is TGTGCCTGGAGTGTACCCGATCCTGGAAACACCATATATTTT. As protein: CAWSVPDPGNTIYF.

This chain connects TRBV6-6 to TRBJ1-6; 7 bases fit TRBD1. This CDR3 has 14 residues. J gave up 7 bases and V 6 bases, and 6 bases lay outside the gene matches. The germline CDR1 and CDR2 sequences are MNHNY and SVGAGI (reference sequence). DNA of the CDR3: TGTGCCAGCAGGACCGGACAGGCAAATTCACCCCTCCACTTT. Translation gives CASRTGQANSPLHF.

The chain uses TRBV5-1 and TRBJ1-2; TRBD1 might be the D (6 bases). The CDR3 contains 14 residues. The ends were cut back, 4 bases at V and 3 bases at J, with 13 bases in the middle. Germline V gene data show CDR1 as SGHRS and CDR2 as YFSETQ. CDR3 DNA sequence: TGCGCCAGCAGCCCCTCGTCAGGGGACTATGGCTACACCTTC. Its protein product is CASSPSSGDYGYTF.

This chain uses TRBV4-2 with TRBJ2-5; a weak D match, TRBD2 (6 bases). Germline V gene lookup returns CDR1 LGHNA and CDR2 YNFKEQ. The CDR3 is made up of 17 amino acids. The V gene lost 2 bases and the J gene lost 0 bases, with 16 bases spanning the gap. The CDR3 coding sequence is TGTGCCAGCAGCCAACAGAACCTCACTAGCAACCAAGAGACCCAGTACTTC. As protein: CASSQQNLTSNQETQYF.

The V and J genes are TRBV28 and TRBJ1-5; 8 positions agree with TRBD1. Germline V gives CDR1 MDHEN, CDR2 SYDVKM. Trimming removed 2 bases from V and 8 bases from J; junction bases left unmatched: 20. The CDR3 consists of 19 residues. CDR3 sequence reads: CASSLAGTAGGFFGEPQHF. The CDR3, as DNA: TGTGCCAGCAGTTTAGCAGGTACGGCAGGGGGCTTTTTTGGGGAGCCCCAGCATTTT. Combining the CDR3 with reference TRBV28 and TRBJ1-5 gives the whole variable domain DVKVTQSSRYLVKRTGEKVFLECVQDMDHENMFWYRQDPGLGLRLIYFSYDVKMKEKGDIPEGYSVSREKKERFSLILESASTNQTSMYLCASSLAGTAGGFFGEPQHFGDGTRLSIL.

The chain couples TRBV4-3 to TRBJ1-3; no clear D. Germline V gene lookup returns CDR1 LGHNA and CDR2 YSLEER. This CDR3 region has 18 residues. The V and J ends lost 3 bases and 0 bases respectively, with 18 bases between them. CDR3: CASSQVGLAPGSGNTIYF. CDR3 sequence (DNA): TGCGCCAGCAGCCAGGTCGGGTTGGCACCGGGCTCTGGAAACACCATATATTTT.